The 5 T cell receptor beta chains presented below share a single source sample, sequenced in a study of blood T cell repertoires in COVID-19. Assay used: immunoSEQ multiplex PCR; TCRdb lists only in-frame clones, some missing. The table has 45,000 to 60,000 clones, 88% seen once. The sample was peripheral blood. Source of these receptors: a man in his forties or fifties with active COVID-19.

The V and J genes are TRBV6-5 and TRBJ1-4; D perhaps matches TRBD1 (5 bases). The germline CDR1 and CDR2 sequences are MNHEY and SVGAGI. There are 15 residues in the CDR3. Between the trimmed V and J ends, which lost 6 bases and 4 bases, there was a span of 15 bases. The CDR3 sequence: CASRASGLGNEKLFF. CDR3 DNA sequence: TGTGCCAGCAGGGCCTCAGGGCTGGGTAATGAAAAACTGTTTTTT.

The chain joins TRBV7-9 to TRBJ2-1; D may be TRBD2 (5 bases). The CDR3 loop spans 19 amino acids. Trimming stripped 4 bases from V and 5 bases from J, with 27 bases between. Per the germline V gene, CDR1 is SEHNR and CDR2 is FQNEAQ (reference sequence). For the CDR3, the DNA is TGTGCCAGCAGCTCGATATCGGGTAGCGTGGGCGGCCCGCACAATGAGCAGTTCTTC. This translates into CASSSISGSVGGPHNEQFF.

The chain joins TRBV5-5 to TRBJ1-2; D possibly corresponds to TRBD1 (5 bases). The CDR3 runs 13 residues. Germline V lookup: CDR1 SGHKS, CDR2 YYEKEE (reference sequence). The ends were cut back, 1 base at V and 6 bases at J, with 10 bases in the middle. This CDR3 reads CASSLFLGDGYTF. Here the CDR3 DNA reads TGTGCCAGCAGCTTGTTTTTAGGGGATGGCTACACCTTC.

The chain uses TRBV7-9 and TRBJ2-3; D call uncertain. The V gene lost 2 bases and the J gene lost 0 bases, with 9 bases spanning the gap. CDR3 length: 15 residues. Germline CDR1 SEHNR, CDR2 FQNEAQ (reference sequence). The chain's CDR3 is CASSLSRSSTDTQYF. The CDR3 nucleotides read TGTGCCAGCAGCTTATCTAGGTCGAGCACAGATACGCAGTATTTT.

This chain connects TRBV7-9 to TRBJ2-3; 14 bases fit TRBD2. This CDR3 comprises 14 residues. Germline lookup yields CDR1 SEHNR and CDR2 FQNEAQ (reference sequence). V lost 5 bases to trimming and J lost 8 bases; unmatched junction nucleotides: 3. Here the CDR3 reads CASSPGLAGATQYF. DNA of the CDR3: TGTGCCAGCAGCCCGGGACTAGCGGGAGCTACGCAGTATTTT.